This T cell receptor (beta chain) emerged from a study of blood T cell repertoires in COVID-19. The overall study: Sites in the United States, Italy and Spain provided acute and convalescent COVID-19 samples. PBMCs, B-cell-depleted T cells, or T cells were the source of the cDNA or gDNA that made up the material.

This clone was detected once. Original processing methods: Amplification of reference gene primers was used by the study to estimate nucleated cell counts. The table came from immunoSEQ multiplex PCR; TCRdb's copy has only in-frame clones and leaves some out. V and J calls and clone size follow that table, whereas D and trimming were derived from the DNA. The table lists 180,000 or so clones, around 79% of them singletons. Those enrolled, adults aged 18 to 89 years, came from under 25 US areas. CDR3 length: 12 residues. The germline V and J ends were trimmed by 0 bases and 8 bases, with 7 bases remaining between them. CDR1 is SGHDN and CDR2 is FVKESK in the germline V gene.

Specimen: PBMCs or T cells enriched from blood (not recorded which). The TCR was taken from a man aged 45-65 years who had recovered from COVID-19. The chain employs TRBV14 and TRBJ1-2, with D possibly being TRBD1 (5 bases). This chain's CDR3 is CASSQEDKGYTF. In nucleotides, the CDR3 is TGTGCCAGCAGCCAAGAGGACAAGGGCTACACCTTC.